The source of this T cell receptor (beta chain) is a study of a mutant IDH1 vaccine in newly diagnosed glioma. CDR3 length: 16 residues. Germline loops: CDR1 LNHDA, CDR2 SQIVND (reference sequence). The V gene end was trimmed by 8 bases and the J gene end by 4 bases; junction bases not matched to a gene: 11. Comment on this clone: The target antigen is unknown.

The table came from immunoSEQ multiplex PCR; TCRdb's copy has only in-frame clones and leaves some out. The sample has approximately 66,000 clones; around 84% are singletons. The time point denotes: week 35, safety follow-up. Every single dose of the vaccine, 300 ug of mutant IDH1 20-mer peptide, came with topical imiquimod. This sample comprised PBMCs, obtained from a glioma patient whose treatment included an IDH1 peptide vaccine. The sequence was obtained from a young man with glioma. This sequence joins TRBV19 and TRBJ1-2, with 12 positions matching TRBD1. The CDR3 DNA follows: TGTGCCAGTCGAACCGTCGGGACAGGGGGCATCTATGGCTACACCTTC. Amino acids: CASRTVGTGGIYGYTF.